What follows is one T cell receptor (beta chain) and its context. The antigen is unknown. This entry belongs to a study of chemoradiotherapy in HPV16-positive cancers. Whole-study findings and limits: Better recurrence-free survival went with HPV-responsive T-cell expansion in HPV16-positive patients. The functional HPV-specific definition rests on just a couple of HPV16-positive patients.

The assay was immunoSEQ multiplex PCR, and TCRdb's table has in-frame clones only and misses some. Of 29,000 or so clones detected, approximately 91% appear once; the ten largest clones hold roughly a fifth. This CDR3 contains 13 residues. The V gene lost 6 bases and the J gene lost 4 bases, with 12 bases spanning the gap. Germline V gene sequence: CDR1 SNHLY, CDR2 FYNNEI. The chain combines TRBV2 with TRBJ1-1; D uncertain. The sample in question was blood, obtained from a patient who underwent chemoradiotherapy. The receptor comes from a human donor with HPV-associated anogenital cancer. CDR3 in amino acids: CASRYGGSTEAFF. The CDR3 region has the DNA TGTGCCAGCAGATACGGTGGCAGCACTGAAGCTTTCTTT.